Listed below are T cell receptor beta chains from one sample, sequenced in a study of technical replicates of blood from a handful of donors. The table came from immunoSEQ multiplex PCR; TCRdb's copy has only in-frame clones and leaves some out. This sample carries around 76,000 clones, 80% to 95% of them seen once, and the ten largest clones take approximately 0.27%. The material sequenced was T cells isolated from PBMCs. These receptors all stem from a human donor in good health. Each CDR3 is given with its conserved first and last residue. The order of the fields is CDR3 DNA, CDR3 protein, D gene, V gene, J gene, clone size. A D gene is named only where the DNA matches it firmly. The size entry is marked missing in some rows and otherwise reads once, few, many or a size class.

TGTGCTAGTGGTCCCCCAGAGACGGGAGAGACCCAGTACTTC,CASGPPETGETQYF,.,TRBV12-5,TRBJ2-5,once
TGTGCCAGTAGTATTTCAAGGACTAGCGGTTACAATGAGCAGTTCTTC,CASSISRTSGYNEQFF,TRBD2,TRBV19,TRBJ2-1,.
TGTGCCAGTAGCCTATCCACCGGGGAGACCCAGTACTTC,CASSLSTGETQYF,.,TRBV19,TRBJ2-5,.
TGTGCCAGCAGTTTTGGAACAGGGCTCTACGAGCAGTACTTC,CASSFGTGLYEQYF,.,TRBV28,TRBJ2-7,.
TGTGCCAGCAGGCACGGGACAGATTATGGCTACACCTTC,CASRHGTDYGYTF,TRBD1,TRBV27,TRBJ1-2,.
TGTGCCAGCAGCTTAGGCAGCGGGGGGTTTTACAATGAGCAGTTCTTC,CASSLGSGGFYNEQFF,TRBD2,TRBV7-9,TRBJ2-1,.
TGCGCCAGCAGCTTTCCCGGACTCGGCGGGCAGTACTTC,CASSFPGLGGQYF,.,TRBV5-1,TRBJ2-7,.
TGCGCCAGCAGCCAACGGAGCTCCTACAATGAGCAGTTCTTC,CASSQRSSYNEQFF,.,TRBV4-1,TRBJ2-1,.
TGTGCCAGCAGCTTCGGAGGGACCGGTTACATTCAGTACTTC,CASSFGGTGYIQYF,.,TRBV7-9,TRBJ2-4,.
TGTGCCAGCAACGGGGCGGGAAGCACAGATACGCAGTATTTT,CASNGAGSTDTQYF,.,TRBV7-9,TRBJ2-3,.
TGTGCCAGCAGCGCGCAGACAGGGGGCGCGGGCTACACCTTC,CASSAQTGGAGYTF,TRBD1,TRBV6-1,TRBJ1-2,.
TGTGCCAGCACCGAGGGGCGGAGAGGGAGGACTGAAGCTTTCTTT,CASTEGRRGRTEAFF,.,TRBV7-9,TRBJ1-1,few
TGTGCCAGCAGTTTATCCGGACAGCCTAATCAGCCCCAGCATTTT,CASSLSGQPNQPQHF,.,TRBV28,TRBJ1-5,once
TGCGCCAGCAGCCAAGGGTGGGGCCCAGATACGCAGTATTTT,CASSQGWGPDTQYF,.,TRBV4-1,TRBJ2-3,.
TGTGCCAGCAGCTTAGAACCTAGGGGGATCAGTTCCAACACTGAAGCTTTCTTT,CASSLEPRGISSNTEAFF,.,TRBV11-2,TRBJ1-1,.
TGTGCCTGGAAGAGCTCCTATAATTCACCCCTCCACTTT,CAWKSSYNSPLHF,.,TRBV30,TRBJ1-6,.
TGTGCCAGTGCCGAGGACGGGATAAGCTCCTACGAGCAGTACTTC,CASAEDGISSYEQYF,.,TRBV19,TRBJ2-7,.
TGTGCCAGCAGCCAAAAAGCTTCTGGGGAGGGCGCACCCCTCCACTTT,CASSQKASGEGAPLHF,.,TRBV4-2,TRBJ1-6,.
TGCGCCAGCAGCTTGGGCGTACCCAAGTACAATGAGCAGTTCTTC,CASSLGVPKYNEQFF,.,TRBV5-1,TRBJ2-1,.
TGTGCCAGCACCTCGAACGCGGGAGGTACGGGGGCAACAGATACGCAGTATTTT,CASTSNAGGTGATDTQYF,TRBD2,TRBV28,TRBJ2-3,.
TGTGCCAGTAGTAACAGGGAAAGGGGTTACACCGGGGAGCTGTTTTTT,CASSNRERGYTGELFF,.,TRBV19,TRBJ2-2,.
TGTGCCAGCAGCCAAGGTAACCGGGACAGATTCCTTCTTAGCTCTGGGGCCAACGTCCTGACTTTC,CASSQGNRDRFLLSSGANVLTF,TRBD1,TRBV4-2,TRBJ2-6,.
TGTGCCAGCAGTGAAGCGGGACAGGGGTACGAGCAGTACTTC,CASSEAGQGYEQYF,TRBD1,TRBV2,TRBJ2-7,.
TGTGCCAGCAGCTTAGTGCACCCGGACAGGGCTTCCTACAATGAGCAGTTCTTC,CASSLVHPDRASYNEQFF,TRBD1,TRBV7-8,TRBJ2-1,.
TGTGCCAGCTCACAATTGTACTCAGCGGGAGGAGGAATTTACGAGCAGTACTTC,CASSQLYSAGGGIYEQYF,TRBD2,TRBV18,TRBJ2-7,.
TGTGCCTGGAGATCTGCCGGGACAGGTAGCCTGGGGGGCTACACCTTC,CAWRSAGTGSLGGYTF,TRBD1,TRBV30,TRBJ1-2,.
TGTGCCAGCAGCCCCGATAGTGCAACTAGCGGACTAGCCAAAAACATTCAGTACTTC,CASSPDSATSGLAKNIQYF,TRBD2,TRBV7-6,TRBJ2-4,.
TGTGCCAGCACCGAGAATACCTCCCCGAGCAATCAGCCCCAGCATTTT,CASTENTSPSNQPQHF,.,TRBV2,TRBJ1-5,few
TGTGCCAGCAGTTTATCAGGGGGCTATGGCTACACCTTC,CASSLSGGYGYTF,TRBD1,TRBV28,TRBJ1-2,.
TGTGCCAGCAGCCCGAGGACAGGGAAAGGAGCTACGCAGTATTTT,CASSPRTGKGATQYF,TRBD1,TRBV5-4,TRBJ2-3,.
TGTGCTAGCTCGACTAGCCCGAACACCGGGGAGCTGTTTTTT,CASSTSPNTGELFF,TRBD2,TRBV7-7,TRBJ2-2,.
TGTGCCAGCAGCTCACTCCTAGCGGGGGGGCAAAGGGAGACCCAGTACTTC,CASSSLLAGGQRETQYF,TRBD2,TRBV5-4,TRBJ2-5,once
TGCGCCAGCAGCCAAGTGGGGGGAATTTCACCCCTCCACTTT,CASSQVGGISPLHF,.,TRBV4-1,TRBJ1-6,.
TGTGCCAGCAGCGTAGGCGGTAGCACAGATACGCAGTATTTT,CASSVGGSTDTQYF,.,TRBV9,TRBJ2-3,.
TGCGCCAGCCGGTTAATAGCGGGGTCCAATGAGCAGTTCTTC,CASRLIAGSNEQFF,TRBD2,TRBV10-2,TRBJ2-1,.
TGTGCCAGCAGTTCGGCGGGACTAGCGGGATCCAGGTACGAGCAGTACTTC,CASSSAGLAGSRYEQYF,TRBD2,TRBV28,TRBJ2-7,.
TGTGCCAGCTCACCAACGGACAGTGAAGCTTTCTTT,CASSPTDSEAFF,.,TRBV18,TRBJ1-1,.
TGCAGCGCTCTTCCGGGGGGGCTAGGAGATACGCAGTATTTT,CSALPGGLGDTQYF,TRBD2,TRBV29-1,TRBJ2-3,.
TGTGCCAGCAGTTCTTTGGCGGGAGATATATACAATGAGCAGTTCTTC,CASSSLAGDIYNEQFF,TRBD2,TRBV28,TRBJ2-1,.
TGCGCCAGCAGCCAAGCCTCCGGGGTACCGTACTTC,CASSQASGVPYF,.,TRBV4-1,TRBJ2-7,.
TGTGCCAGCAGCTGGGCGACAGGGGACACCGGGGAGCTGTTTTTT,CASSWATGDTGELFF,TRBD1,TRBV7-6,TRBJ2-2,.
TGTGCCAGCAGTTTGAGTCGGGGGGCAAGACGAGAGCAGTACTTC,CASSLSRGARREQYF,.,TRBV28,TRBJ2-7,.
TGCGCCAGCAGCTTGCTCTCCGGCGACAGGGGACACTTGAACACTGAAGCTTTCTTT,CASSLLSGDRGHLNTEAFF,TRBD1,TRBV5-1,TRBJ1-1,.
TGTGCCAGCGGCCCGGGGACAGGGAGCCCCTACGAGCAGTACTTC,CASGPGTGSPYEQYF,TRBD1,TRBV5-6,TRBJ2-7,.
TGCGCCAGCAGCGGGAGAAGACAGGGAACAACTAATGAAAAACTGTTTTTT,CASSGRRQGTTNEKLFF,TRBD1,TRBV5-1,TRBJ1-4,once
TGTGCCAGCAGCCGCGACCTCCCAGGGGACTACTCCTATAATTCACCCCTCCACTTT,CASSRDLPGDYSYNSPLHF,.,TRBV5-4,TRBJ1-6,.
TGCGCCAGCAGCCCCCGGGGTAGCGGGCGGGCACCAGATACGCAGTATTTT,CASSPRGSGRAPDTQYF,TRBD2,TRBV5-1,TRBJ2-3,once
TGTGCCAGCAGCCCTCCTAGCAGTGAGACCCAGTACTTC,CASSPPSSETQYF,.,TRBV25-1,TRBJ2-5,.